This T cell receptor beta chain was observed in a study of cytomegalovirus exposure and HLA in healthy donors. The germline gives CDR1 MGHDK, CDR2 SYGVNS. This CDR3 region has 13 residues. V was pared by 7 bases and J by 5 bases, with 3 bases of the junction left unmatched. Profiled with immunoSEQ multiplex PCR; TCRdb holds only in-frame clones, not every one. Found here are more than 250,000 clones, around 90% of them singletons; the top ten hold more than 0.9%. The clonotype originates from a woman aged 30 to 39 in good health and CMV-seropositive. The sequenced material came from PBMCs. The rearrangement joins TRBV25-1 to TRBJ1-1, with 11 bases matching TRBD1. The CDR3: CASKGTGGTEAFF. The CDR3 region has the DNA TGTGCCAGCAAGGGGACAGGGGGGACTGAAGCTTTCTTT.